The source of this TCR beta chain is a study of blood T cell repertoires in COVID-19. Measured with immunoSEQ multiplex PCR; TCRdb has only the in-frame clones, and not every one. The sample includes approximately 270,000 clones, around 89% of them seen just once. This CDR3 region has 15 residues. The junction had 9 bases not matched to a gene; V was cut back by 7 bases and J by 2 bases. Per germline, CDR1 MDHEN and CDR2 SYDVKM. The chain joins TRBV28 to TRBJ1-1; 8 positions agree with TRBD1. The specimen was peripheral blood. The source is a young man with acute or convalescent COVID-19. Here the CDR3 DNA reads TGTGCCAGCATCGACTCCAGGGGGCGTAACACTGAAGCTTTCTTT. Encoded protein: CASIDSRGRNTEAFF.